This T cell receptor (beta chain) was sequenced in a study of cytomegalovirus exposure and HLA in healthy donors. Across the study: A data release that came early held approximately 85 million unique TCRs from HLA-typed donors.

PCR used 60 Vbeta primers and 13 Jbeta primers. Data came from immunoSEQ multiplex PCR; TCRdb stores just in-frame clones and leaves some out. The sample yields around 49,000 clones, over 70% seen once. Germline V CDR1 and CDR2: SEHNR, FQNEAQ (reference sequence). The CDR3 runs 16 residues. Each donor's status was that of a healthy bone marrow donor. The TCR sequence derives from a man in his thirties or forties in good health and CMV-seropositive. The rearrangement joins TRBV7-9 to TRBJ2-5; a weak D match, TRBD1 (6 bases). The end of the DNA aligns better with TRBJ2-7, so the J call may be wrong. Sequenced sample: PBMCs. CDR3: CASSSYDRPSENEQYF. The CDR3 DNA sequence: TGTGCCAGCAGCTCGTATGACAGGCCAAGTGAGAACGAGCAGTACTTC.